This T cell receptor (beta chain) comes out of a study of neoadjuvant anti-PD-1 for oral cavity cancer (dated by TCRdb to about 2021). Context from the whole study: Three to four biweekly doses of nivolumab at 3 mg/kg were mostly administered to patients before curative-intent surgical resection. The parent correlative cohort had approximately twelve patients and a response rate of approximately 33%. Patients without progression received a fourth nivolumab dose around day 43 and underwent definitive surgical resection on days 50-56. Under RECIST 1.1, a patient counted as a responder if showing complete response, partial response or stable disease, and as a non-responder if showing progression.

According to the study, the label for this sample's time point signals: before neoadjuvant nivolumab. Patients were newly diagnosed with stage II-IVA oral cavity squamous cell carcinoma and had received no prior systemic or radiation treatment. Everyone in the cohort had locally advanced, HPV-negative oral cavity squamous cell carcinoma. Peripheral blood mononuclear cells were analyzed directly and were not maintained or expanded in culture. The samples were obtained from a longitudinal correlative study of a single-arm phase II trial testing neoadjuvant nivolumab in oral cavity squamous cell carcinoma. Subject-matched pre- and post-treatment PBMCs and tumors from three responders and three non-responders were subjected to genomic DNA-based TCRbeta sequencing. Peripheral blood mononuclear cells were collected before nivolumab treatment and again after treatment, at the time of surgery. The Maxwell RSC DNA from Cells kit was used to extract genomic DNA from PBMCs.

Summary of the overall study and its limitations: Higher pretreatment blood Treg/Th17 ratios correlated with higher pretreatment blood TCRbeta clonality and lower post-treatment tumor TCRbeta clonality. Within PBMCs, T cell clonality (Gini index) was significantly higher in non-responders than responders after neoadjuvant nivolumab. Only a few patients per response group were included in the TCR analyses, and larger cohorts for validation were called for by the authors.

Its CDR3 holds 17 amino acids, cysteine through phenylalanine. Kept here is only the CDR3 DNA, which spans 51 bases and is read in frame from base 1. V drops 2 bases and J drops 3 bases, leaving 17 bases in between. CDR1 SGHTA and CDR2 FQGNSA are derived from the germline V gene. For deep sequencing of PBMC libraries, mostly around 520 ng of input genomic DNA was used, and six replicates were run per sample. The immunoSEQ hsTCRbeta kit was used to prepare TCRbeta libraries according to the manufacturer's instructions. The completed libraries were mixed into a single pool at 3 nM, then sequenced with an Illumina NovaSeq 6000 S4 flow cell. On the study's bioinformatics: The immunoSEQ Analyzer handled quality control and preprocessing of the raw data. The analysis was limited to productive rearrangements, and each clonotype was defined by a unique CDR3 amino acid sequence. Repertoire clonality was estimated as the Gini-Simpson index, which was computed with the R package tcR. Student's t test was used to compare Gini indices, while Pearson correlation assessed associations with tumor size change. TCRdb carries this immuneACCESS record with in-frame sequences only. Its versions omit some clonotypes, under half of them owing to an unresolved V gene in the studies checked, with the rest unexplained. D and trimming were read from the DNA, whereas the V and J calls and clone size are those reported in that table. For this sample the table gives about 16,000 clones, of which approximately 61% were detected only once. Roughly 3.1% of the sample comes from the top ten.

This clone was picked up a small number of times. What this receptor recognizes is not known. Base quality data are lacking; no much larger clone is found one base away. The sequence links TRBV7-2 to TRBJ2-1, and TRBD2 may be the D gene, going by 5 matching bases. The sample here was PBMCs, taken before nivolumab (anti-PD-1) treatment. This receptor was taken from a person aged 35-79 years with oral cavity squamous cell carcinoma. For the CDR3, the sequence is CASSLRISSALYNEQFF. The DNA reads TGTGCCAGCAGCTTACGGATAAGTAGCGCCCTCTACAATGAGCAGTTCTTC.